Listed below are T cell receptor beta chains from one sample, sequenced in a study of T-cell reconstitution after alpha-beta-depleted transplantation in children. TCRdb reprocessed the PCR reads with MiXCR, giving one entry per CDR3 protein. Of around 440,000 distinct CDR3 sequences listed, around 15% are singletons. The sequencing used PBMCs, mostly from graft donor cells, collected 360 days after TCRalphabeta/CD19-depleted stem cell transplant. The receptors here all came from a boy younger than two who had a stem cell transplant for Wiskott-Aldrich syndrome, so the T cells may come from the graft donor. The CDR3 runs from the conserved cysteine through the conserved F or W. D genes are given only for firm matches. Clone size is shown for a subset of rows, as once, few, many or a class of expanded clone.

clone_size,j_call,d_call,v_call,cdr3_aa,cdr3_nt
few,TRBJ2-7,TRBD1,TRBV6-5,CASSNPGQGAYEQYF,TGTGCCAGCAGTAACCCGGGACAGGGGGCCTACGAGCAGTACTTC
few,TRBJ1-1,NA,TRBV5-1,CASSLALGGRTEAFF,TGCGCCAGCAGCTTGGCCCTCGGTGGGAGGACTGAAGCTTTCTTT
NA,TRBJ2-1,NA,TRBV29-1,CSAEGRGSTMKQFF,TGCAGCGCAGAGGGGCGGGGCAGCACAATGAAGCAGTTCTTC
NA,TRBJ1-1,NA,TRBV2,CASRKQGMNTEAFF,TGTGCCAGCAGGAAACAGGGCATGAACACTGAAGCTTTCTTT
NA,TRBJ2-1,TRBD2,TRBV3-1,CACSQDATSNKEQFF,TGTGCCTGCAGCCAAGACGCGACTAGCAATAAGGAGCAGTTCTTC
NA,TRBJ2-7,TRBD2,TRBV5-4,CASSTGTRGRYEQYF,TGTGCCAGCAGCACCGGGACTAGGGGCCGGTACGAGCAGTACTTC
NA,TRBJ2-3,NA,TRBV29-1,CSVENRTNTQYF,TGCAGCGTTGAAAACAGAACGAATACGCAGTATTTT
few,TRBJ2-5,NA,TRBV5-1,CASSLGLARRQETQYF,TGCGCCAGCAGCTTAGGGCTAGCGAGGCGCCAAGAGACCCAGTACTTC
few,TRBJ2-7,NA,TRBV20-1,CSVQQGPLREQYF,TGCAGTGTCCAACAGGGCCCCCTCCGAGAGCAGTACTTC
NA,TRBJ2-7,TRBD2,TRBV12-3/TRBV12-4,CASSFRGGISYEQYF,TGTGCCAGCAGTTTTCGGGGGGGGATATCCTACGAGCAGTACTTC
NA,TRBJ2-7,TRBD1,TRBV12-3/TRBV12-4,CASSFVGGGEQYF,TGTGCCAGCAGTTTTGTAGGGGGCGGCGAGCAGTACTTC
NA,TRBJ2-3,TRBD2,TRBV10-3,CAISEGTSGRTDTQYF,TGTGCCATCAGTGAGGGGACTAGCGGGAGGACAGATACGCAGTATTTT
few,TRBJ2-2,TRBD2,TRBV5-1,CASSLGTGLEGTGELFF,TGCGCCAGCAGCTTGGGGACGGGACTAGAGGGCACCGGGGAGCTGTTTTTT
few,TRBJ1-5,NA,TRBV12-3/TRBV12-4,CASSPGQFNQPQHF,TGTGCCAGCAGTCCCGGACAGTTTAATCAGCCCCAGCATTTT
few,TRBJ2-7,TRBD2,TRBV15,CATSREIAGSNEQYF,TGTGCCACCAGCAGAGAGATAGCGGGATCTAACGAGCAGTACTTC
few,TRBJ2-7,TRBD1,TRBV20-1,CSAGTGGSYEQYF,TGCAGTGCTGGGACAGGGGGTTCCTACGAGCAGTACTTC
NA,TRBJ1-2,NA,TRBV27,CASSPRGGGYTF,TGTGCCAGCAGCCCTAGGGGGGGTGGCTACACCTTC
few,TRBJ2-3,TRBD2,TRBV11-2,CASSLRPGTSGRAESDTQYF,TGTGCCAGCAGCTTACGTCCCGGGACTAGCGGGAGGGCCGAGTCAGATACGCAGTATTTT
NA,TRBJ2-1,NA,TRBV4-3,CASSQAPAEQFF,TGCGCCAGCAGCCAAGCTCCTGCCGAGCAGTTCTTC
NA,TRBJ2-5,NA,TRBV12-3/TRBV12-4,CASRTPRAETQYF,TGTGCCAGCAGAACGCCCAGGGCGGAGACCCAGTACTTC
NA,TRBJ1-5,NA,TRBV20-1,CSASHGSDSNQPQHF,TGCAGTGCTAGTCACGGCAGTGATAGCAATCAGCCCCAGCATTTT
many,TRBJ2-4,NA,TRBV12-3/TRBV12-4,CASRRVGPRLAKNIQYF,TGTGCCAGCAGGAGAGTGGGGCCGAGGTTAGCCAAAAACATTCAGTACTTC
few,TRBJ2-7,NA,TRBV4-1,CASSHQDRIFYEQYF,TGCGCCAGCAGCCACCAAGACAGGATCTTCTACGAGCAGTACTTC
few,TRBJ2-5,NA,TRBV29-1,CSVLLPQETQYF,TGCAGCGTCTTACTACCACAAGAGACCCAGTACTTC
NA,TRBJ2-2,TRBD2,TRBV5-6,CASSLISGRADTGELFF,TGTGCCAGCAGCTTGATAAGCGGGAGGGCGGACACCGGGGAGCTGTTTTTT
NA,TRBJ2-2,TRBD2,TRBV5-4,CASSLGLAGGPTGELFF,TGTGCCAGCAGCTTGGGACTAGCGGGAGGCCCCACCGGGGAGCTGTTTTTT
few,TRBJ2-7,NA,TRBV24-1,CATSDSNRSYEQYF,TGTGCCACCAGTGATTCTAACAGGTCCTACGAGCAGTACTTC
few,TRBJ2-3,NA,TRBV12-3/TRBV12-4,CASTRRGKTSTDTQYF,TGTGCCAGCACCCGACGGGGCAAAACTAGCACAGATACGCAGTATTTT
NA,TRBJ2-4,TRBD1,TRBV2,CASSWDRTIKNIQYF,TGTGCCAGCAGTTGGGACAGAACTATCAAAAACATTCAGTACTTC
few,TRBJ1-6,NA,TRBV5-5,CASSFGGASYNSPLHF,TGTGCCAGCAGCTTCGGGGGCGCAAGTTATAATTCACCCCTCCACTTT
NA,TRBJ2-7,TRBD1,TRBV19,CASSIGGQGYEQYF,TGTGCCAGTAGTATCGGGGGACAGGGCTACGAGCAGTACTTC
NA,TRBJ2-2,TRBD1,TRBV12-3/TRBV12-4,CASSGTGGYTGELFF,TGTGCCAGCAGTGGGACAGGGGGCTACACCGGGGAGCTGTTTTTT
few,TRBJ1-2,NA,TRBV25-1,CASSELGGLHGYTF,TGTGCCAGCAGTGAATTGGGTGGGTTACATGGCTACACCTTC
NA,TRBJ2-3,NA,TRBV12-3/TRBV12-4,CASTDSDTQYF,TGTGCCAGCACTGACTCTGATACGCAGTATTTT
few,TRBJ2-7,TRBD2,TRBV9,CASSVGGSYTYEQYF,TGTGCCAGCAGCGTAGGCGGGAGTTACACGTACGAGCAGTACTTC
NA,TRBJ2-2,NA,TRBV24-1,CATSDLKSWNTGELFF,TGTGCCACCAGTGATTTAAAAAGCTGGAACACCGGGGAGCTGTTTTTT
few,TRBJ1-6,NA,TRBV12-3/TRBV12-4,CASSPRGGRDSPLHF,TGTGCCAGCAGTCCCCGGGGGGGTAGGGATTCACCCCTCCACTTT
NA,TRBJ2-3,NA,TRBV4-1,CASSQAKSAFSSTDTQYF,TGCGCCAGCAGCCAAGCAAAATCTGCCTTTTCTAGCACAGATACGCAGTATTTT
few,TRBJ2-7,NA,TRBV5-8,CASSLDGGSYYEQYF,TGTGCCAGCAGCTTGGACGGGGGTTCCTACTACGAGCAGTACTTC
NA,TRBJ2-3,NA,TRBV12-3/TRBV12-4,CASKLIGVLSTDTQYF,TGTGCCAGCAAACTAATTGGCGTGCTTAGCACAGATACGCAGTATTTT
few,TRBJ1-6,NA,TRBV5-1,CASSLGHETSLSPLHF,TGCGCCAGCAGCTTGGGCCATGAGACTTCTCTTTCACCCCTCCACTTT
NA,TRBJ1-2,NA,TRBV10-3,CAINRGSGYTF,TGTGCCATCAACCGAGGTTCCGGCTACACCTTC